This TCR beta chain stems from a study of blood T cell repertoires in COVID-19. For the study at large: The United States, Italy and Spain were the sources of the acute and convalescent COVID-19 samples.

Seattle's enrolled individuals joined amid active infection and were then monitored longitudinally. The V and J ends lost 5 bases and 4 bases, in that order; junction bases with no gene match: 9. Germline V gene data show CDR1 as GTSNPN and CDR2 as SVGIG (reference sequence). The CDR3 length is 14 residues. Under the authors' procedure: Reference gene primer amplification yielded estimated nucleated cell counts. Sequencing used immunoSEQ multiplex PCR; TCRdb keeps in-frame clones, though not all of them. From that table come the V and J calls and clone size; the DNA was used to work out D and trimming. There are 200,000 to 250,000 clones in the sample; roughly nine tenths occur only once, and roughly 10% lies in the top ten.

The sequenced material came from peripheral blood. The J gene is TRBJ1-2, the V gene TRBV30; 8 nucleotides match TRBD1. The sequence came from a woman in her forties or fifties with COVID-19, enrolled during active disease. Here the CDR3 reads CAWGRTGQGYGYTF. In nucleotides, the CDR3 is TGTGCCTGGGGTCGGACAGGGCAGGGCTATGGCTACACCTTC.